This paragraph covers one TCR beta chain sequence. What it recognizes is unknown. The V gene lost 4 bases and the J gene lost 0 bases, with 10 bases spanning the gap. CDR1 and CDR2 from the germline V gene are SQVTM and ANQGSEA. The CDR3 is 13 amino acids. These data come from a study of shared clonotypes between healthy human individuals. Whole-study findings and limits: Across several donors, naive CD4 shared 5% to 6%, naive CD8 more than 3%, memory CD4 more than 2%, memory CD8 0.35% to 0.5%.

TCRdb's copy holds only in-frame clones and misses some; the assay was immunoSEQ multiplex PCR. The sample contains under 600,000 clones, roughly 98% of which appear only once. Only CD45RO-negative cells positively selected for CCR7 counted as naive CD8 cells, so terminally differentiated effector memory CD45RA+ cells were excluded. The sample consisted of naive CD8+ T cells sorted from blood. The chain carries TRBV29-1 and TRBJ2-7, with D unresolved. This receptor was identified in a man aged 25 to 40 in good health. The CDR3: CSVGKAVSYEQYF. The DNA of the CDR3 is TGCAGCGTTGGGAAGGCCGTCTCCTACGAGCAGTACTTC.